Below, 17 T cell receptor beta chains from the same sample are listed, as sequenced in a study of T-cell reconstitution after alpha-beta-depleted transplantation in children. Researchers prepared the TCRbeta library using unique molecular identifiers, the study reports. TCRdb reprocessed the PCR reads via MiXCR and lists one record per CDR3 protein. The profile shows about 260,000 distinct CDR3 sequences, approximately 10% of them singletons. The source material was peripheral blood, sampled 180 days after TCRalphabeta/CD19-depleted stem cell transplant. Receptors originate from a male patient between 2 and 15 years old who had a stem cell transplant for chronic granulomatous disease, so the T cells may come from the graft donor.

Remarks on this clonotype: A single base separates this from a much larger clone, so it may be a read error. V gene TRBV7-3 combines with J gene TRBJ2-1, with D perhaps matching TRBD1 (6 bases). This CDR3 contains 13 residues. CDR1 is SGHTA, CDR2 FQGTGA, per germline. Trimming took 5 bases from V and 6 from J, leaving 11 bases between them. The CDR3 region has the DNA TGTGCCAGCAGCCCGGACAGTTCCAATGAGCAGTTCTTC. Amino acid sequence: CASSPDSSNEQFF.

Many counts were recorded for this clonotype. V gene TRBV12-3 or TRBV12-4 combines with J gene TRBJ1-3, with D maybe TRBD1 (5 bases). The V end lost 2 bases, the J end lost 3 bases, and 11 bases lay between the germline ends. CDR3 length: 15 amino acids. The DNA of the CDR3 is TGTGCCAGCAGTTTAATCCGGGGCGGTGGAAACACCATATATTTT. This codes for CASSLIRGGGNTIYF.

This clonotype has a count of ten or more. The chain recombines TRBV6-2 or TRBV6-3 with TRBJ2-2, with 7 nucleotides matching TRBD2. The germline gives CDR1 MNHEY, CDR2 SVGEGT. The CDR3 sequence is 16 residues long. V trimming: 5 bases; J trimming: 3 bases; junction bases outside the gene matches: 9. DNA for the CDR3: TGTGCCAGCAGTCCGCCCCGGGACTATTACACCGGGGAGCTGTTTTTT. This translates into CASSPPRDYYTGELFF.

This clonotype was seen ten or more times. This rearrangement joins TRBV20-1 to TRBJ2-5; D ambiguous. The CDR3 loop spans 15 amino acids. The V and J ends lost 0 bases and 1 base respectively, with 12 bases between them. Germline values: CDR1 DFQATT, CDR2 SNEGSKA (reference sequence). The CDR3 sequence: CSARDHDSPQETQYF. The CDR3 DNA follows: TGCAGTGCTAGAGATCATGATAGCCCCCAAGAGACCCAGTACTTC.

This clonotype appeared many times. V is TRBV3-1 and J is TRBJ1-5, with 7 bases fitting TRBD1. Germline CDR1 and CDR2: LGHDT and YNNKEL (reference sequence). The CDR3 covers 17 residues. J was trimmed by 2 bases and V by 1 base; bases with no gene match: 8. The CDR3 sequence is CASSQAPGQDGNQPQHF. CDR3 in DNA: TGTGCCAGCAGCCAAGCCCCCGGACAGGATGGCAATCAGCCCCAGCATTTT.

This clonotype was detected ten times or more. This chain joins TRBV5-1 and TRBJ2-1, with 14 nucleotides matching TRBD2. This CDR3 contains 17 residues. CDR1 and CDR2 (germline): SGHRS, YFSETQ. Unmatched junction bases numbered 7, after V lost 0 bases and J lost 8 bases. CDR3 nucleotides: TGCGCCAGCAGCTTGGAAGGGACTAGCGGGAGTGGCCATGAGCAGTTCTTC. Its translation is CASSLEGTSGSGHEQFF.

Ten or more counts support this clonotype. The CDR3 bases are TGCAGTGCTAGAGTACAGGGAGACACCCAGTACTTC. Encoded protein: CSARVQGDTQYF. The rearrangement joins TRBV20-1 to TRBJ2-3; D may be TRBD1 (6 bases). The DNA end lines up better with TRBJ2-5; the J call may be wrong. Germline loops: CDR1 DFQATT, CDR2 SNEGSKA (reference sequence). The CDR3 totals 12 residues.

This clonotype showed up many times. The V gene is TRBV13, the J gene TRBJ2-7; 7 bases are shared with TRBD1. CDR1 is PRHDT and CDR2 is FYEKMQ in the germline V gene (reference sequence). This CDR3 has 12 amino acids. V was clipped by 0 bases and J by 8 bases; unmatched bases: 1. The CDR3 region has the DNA TGTGCCAGCAGCTTAGGGACAGGGAAGCAGTACTTC. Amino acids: CASSLGTGKQYF. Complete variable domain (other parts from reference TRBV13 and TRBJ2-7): AAGVIQSPRHLIKEKRETATLKCYPIPRHDTVYWYQQGPGQDPQFLISFYEKMQSDKGSIPDRFSAQQFSDYHSELNMSSLELGDSALYFCASSLGTGKQYFGPGTRLTVT.

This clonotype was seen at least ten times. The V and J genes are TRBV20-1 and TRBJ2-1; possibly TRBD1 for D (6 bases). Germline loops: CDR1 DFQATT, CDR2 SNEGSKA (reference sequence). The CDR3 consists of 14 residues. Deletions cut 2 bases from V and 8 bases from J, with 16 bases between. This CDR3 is CSARNRGIGYEQFF. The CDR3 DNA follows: TGCAGTGCTAGAAATAGGGGGATAGGCTATGAGCAGTTCTTC.

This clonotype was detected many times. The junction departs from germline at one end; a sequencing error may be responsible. The CDR3 protein is CASSALGLRVWPSF. Written as DNA, the CDR3 is TGTGCCAGCAGTGCCTTGGGCCTCCGGGTCTGGCCATCCTTC. The rearrangement uses TRBV6-1 and TRBJ2-5; unclear D gene. Germline loops: CDR1 MNHNS, CDR2 SASEGT. This CDR3 contains 14 residues.

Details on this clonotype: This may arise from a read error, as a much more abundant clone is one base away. The DNA of the CDR3 is TGCAGCGCTAGCGGGAGGGTCGAAGATACGCAGCATTTT. Translation gives CSASGRVEDTQHF. The rearrangement joins TRBV29-1 to TRBJ2-3; D is undetermined. The J call could be wrong; TRBJ1-5 is a better fit for the DNA end. Germline assignment: CDR1 SQVTM and CDR2 ANQGSEA. CDR3 size: 13 residues.

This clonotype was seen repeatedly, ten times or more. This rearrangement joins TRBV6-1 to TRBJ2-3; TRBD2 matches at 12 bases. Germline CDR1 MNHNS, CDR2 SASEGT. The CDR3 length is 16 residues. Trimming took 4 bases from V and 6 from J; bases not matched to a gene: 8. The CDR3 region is CASSGPRTSGKDTQYF. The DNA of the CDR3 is TGTGCCAGCAGTGGTCCCCGGACTAGCGGGAAGGATACGCAGTATTTT.

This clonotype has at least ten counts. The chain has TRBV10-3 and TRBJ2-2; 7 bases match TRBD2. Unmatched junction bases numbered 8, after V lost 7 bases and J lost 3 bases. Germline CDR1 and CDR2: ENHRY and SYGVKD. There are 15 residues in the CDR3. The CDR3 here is CAITGRGPHTGELFF. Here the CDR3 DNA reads TGTGCCATCACTGGGAGGGGACCTCACACCGGGGAGCTGTTTTTT.

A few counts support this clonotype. In DNA form, the CDR3 reads TGTGCCAGCATTATCCGGGACAGGGCCCACTTGAACACTGAAGCTTTCTTT. This encodes CASIIRDRAHLNTEAFF. The chain joins TRBV28 to TRBJ1-1; 9 bases are a match to TRBD1. The germline gives CDR1 MDHEN, CDR2 SYDVKM. V lost 7 bases, J lost 0 bases, and 12 bases stayed unmatched. There are 17 residues in the CDR3.

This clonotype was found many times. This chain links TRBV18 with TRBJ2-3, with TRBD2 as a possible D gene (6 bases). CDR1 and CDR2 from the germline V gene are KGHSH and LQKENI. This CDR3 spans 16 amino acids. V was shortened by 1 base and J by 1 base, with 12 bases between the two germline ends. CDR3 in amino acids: CASSPRRASGTDTQYF. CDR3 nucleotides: TGTGCCAGCTCACCACGGAGGGCGAGCGGCACAGATACGCAGTATTTT.

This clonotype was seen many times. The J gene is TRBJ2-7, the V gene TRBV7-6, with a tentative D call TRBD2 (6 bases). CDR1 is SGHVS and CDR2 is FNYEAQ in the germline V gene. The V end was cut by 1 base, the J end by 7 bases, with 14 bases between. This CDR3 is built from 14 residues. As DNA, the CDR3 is TGTGCCAGCAGCTTAGGGGGGGAAAGAAGGGAGCAGTACTTC. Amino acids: CASSLGGERREQYF.

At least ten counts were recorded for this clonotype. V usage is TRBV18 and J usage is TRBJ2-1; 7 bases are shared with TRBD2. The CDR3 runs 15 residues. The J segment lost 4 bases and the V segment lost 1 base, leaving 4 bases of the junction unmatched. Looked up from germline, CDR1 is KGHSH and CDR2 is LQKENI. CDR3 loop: CASSPRGSEYNEQFF. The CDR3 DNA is TGTGCCAGCTCACCACGCGGGAGTGAGTACAATGAGCAGTTCTTC.